A single sample gave rise to the 19 T cell receptor beta chains below, sequenced in a study of T cells after yellow fever vaccination. TCRdb analysed the 5' RACE reads with MiXCR anew, one entry per CDR3 protein. Among 200,000 to 300,000 distinct CDR3 sequences listed, approximately 13% were seen once. The specimen comprised CD4+ T cells sorted from PBMCs, sampled 45 days after the yellow fever booster vaccination. Receptors originate from a man aged 25-40 years who received the YFV17D yellow fever vaccine.

This clonotype has just a few counts. V is TRBV5-1 and J is TRBJ2-2; 8 bases align to TRBD2. After removal of 9 bases from V and 4 bases from J, the junction contained 11 bases not matched to a gene. The germline gives CDR1 SGHRS, CDR2 YFSETQ. The CDR3 consists of 15 residues. The CDR3 spells CATPLSGIPTGELFF. In DNA, the CDR3 is TGCGCCACCCCCCTTAGCGGGATTCCCACCGGGGAGCTGTTTTTT.

This clonotype was detected a few times. The chain is built from TRBV6-2 or TRBV6-3 and TRBJ1-1; maybe TRBD1 (6 bases). V was clipped by 5 bases and J by 8 bases, with 15 bases between them. The CDR3 sequence is 13 residues long. Germline V gives CDR1 MNHEY, CDR2 SVGEGT. This CDR3 is CASSPSGQREAFF. CDR3 DNA: TGTGCCAGCAGTCCTTCAGGACAGAGAGAAGCTTTCTTT.

In this sample, this clonotype turned up a few times. The chain combines TRBV12-3 or TRBV12-4 with TRBJ2-2, with a possible D match to TRBD2 (6 bases). Deletions cut 3 bases from V and 1 base from J, with 9 bases between. The length of the CDR3 is 15 residues. Here the CDR3 reads CASSFGGMNTGELFF. The CDR3 DNA reads TGTGCCAGCAGTTTTGGCGGGATGAACACCGGGGAGCTGTTTTTT.

This clonotype has at least ten counts. The V and J genes are TRBV7-9 and TRBJ2-3; 9 nucleotides agree with TRBD2. The CDR3 totals 14 residues. The V gene's germline CDR1 is SEHNR and CDR2 FQNEAQ (reference sequence). V lost 8 bases and J lost 3; bases outside the gene matches: 6. The CDR3 bases are TGTGCCAGCGGCGCTAGCGGGAATACAGATACGCAGTATTTT. As protein: CASGASGNTDTQYF.

This clonotype occurred a few times. V and J are TRBV9 and TRBJ1-1; D perhaps matches TRBD1 (5 bases). The CDR3 covers 14 residues. Trimming removed 0 bases from V and 5 bases from J, with 11 bases in between. Germline-derived CDR1 and CDR2 are SGDLS and YYNGEE. CDR3 DNA: TGTGCCAGCAGCGTAGACAGGTGGGGAACTGAAGCTTTCTTT. As protein: CASSVDRWGTEAFF.

The genes are TRBV12-3 or TRBV12-4 and TRBJ2-7; D is unresolved. This CDR3 has 11 amino acids. Between the trimmed V and J ends, which lost 3 bases and 6 bases, there was a span of 6 bases. DNA for the CDR3: TGTGCCAGCAGTTTGATGGCCGAGCAGTACTTC. Residues: CASSLMAEQYF.

This clonotype was detected a few times. CDR3 protein: CAASRGTNTGELFF. The CDR3 DNA follows: TGTGCCGCAAGCCGGGGTACGAACACCGGGGAGCTGTTTTTT. The chain has TRBV10-3 and TRBJ2-2; maybe TRBD2 (5 bases). The CDR3 is 14 amino acids. Germline-derived CDR1 and CDR2 are ENHRY and SYGVKD. V was cut by 11 bases and J by 0 bases, with 13 bases left in between.

The chain combines TRBV12-3 or TRBV12-4 with TRBJ1-2; D gene uncertain. This CDR3 contains 11 residues. The V and J ends lost 4 bases and 8 bases respectively, with 8 bases between them. CDR3 in amino acids: CASSSGRGYTF. CDR3 nucleotide sequence: TGTGCCAGCAGTTCCGGGCGCGGCTACACCTTC.

This clonotype was seen once. At one boundary the junction diverges from the germline segment, which might be a read error. DNA of the CDR3: TGCCGCGTTGGTAGGTCTTCCTACAATGAGCAGTTCTTC. It encodes CRVGRSSYNEQFF. This rearrangement joins TRBV29-1 to TRBJ2-1; D is uncertain. The germline V gene encodes CDR1 SQVTM and CDR2 ANQGSEA. The CDR3 has 13 residues.

Of note for this clonotype: A much larger clone lies a single base off, so this may be a read error. The rearrangement links TRBV12-3 or TRBV12-4 to TRBJ2-1, with 8 bases lining up with TRBD2. This CDR3 spans 15 amino acids. The ends lost 6 bases at V and 7 bases at J; junction bases unmatched: 11. CDR3 DNA: TGTGCCAGCAGCCAGCCTAGCGGGCTCCCAAATGAGCAGTTCTTC. It yields the protein CASSQPSGLPNEQFF.

This clonotype was seen a handful of times. The chain uses TRBV20-1 and TRBJ2-2, with 10 bases matching TRBD2. Germline CDR1 DFQATT, CDR2 SNEGSKA (reference sequence). The CDR3 contains 15 residues. Trimming cost V 0 bases and J 4 bases; bases outside gene matches: 2. The CDR3, as DNA: TGCAGTGCTAGAGACAGCGGGAGGGGCACCGGGGAGCTGTTTTTT. This codes for CSARDSGRGTGELFF.

This clonotype was counted a few times. The CDR3 protein is CASRSDRGPEKLFF. CDR3 coding DNA: TGTGCCAGCAGATCCGACAGGGGGCCTGAAAAACTGTTTTTT. V usage is TRBV12-3 or TRBV12-4 and J usage is TRBJ1-4; 10 bases fit TRBD1. The CDR3 runs 14 residues. V shed 6 bases and J 7 bases; nucleotides not matched to a gene: 5.

Many counts were recorded for this clonotype. V is TRBV29-1 and J is TRBJ2-1; D may be TRBD2 (5 bases). The CDR3 length is 12 residues. V dropped 4 bases and J dropped 1 base, with 5 bases sitting between them. Looked up from germline, CDR1 is SQVTM and CDR2 is ANQGSEA. The DNA for the CDR3 is TGCAGCGTTGGGGAGTCCTACAATGAGCAGTTCTTC. This codes for CSVGESYNEQFF.

This chain connects TRBV7-9 to TRBJ2-7; D might be TRBD1 (5 bases). The CDR3 is 17 amino acids. In germline, CDR1 is SEHNR, CDR2 FQNEAQ (reference sequence). Trimming stripped 8 bases from V and 2 bases from J, with 25 bases between. The CDR3 loop reads CASCDVSWGPQTYEQYF. CDR3 in DNA: TGTGCCAGCTGCGATGTTTCATGGGGCCCCCAAACCTACGAGCAGTACTTC.

The chain employs TRBV18 and TRBJ2-1; 10 bases agree with TRBD2. Germline loops: CDR1 KGHSH, CDR2 LQKENI. This CDR3 has 17 residues. With 3 bases clipped from V and 11 bases from J, the junction kept 16 bases outside the gene matches. The CDR3 region is CASSPQEGTSVLYKQFF. CDR3 nucleotides: TGTGCCAGCTCACCTCAGGAAGGGACTAGCGTTTTGTATAAGCAGTTCTTC.

The V gene is TRBV18, the J gene TRBJ1-1; D gene ambiguous. Germline V gene data show CDR1 as KGHSH and CDR2 as LQKENI. The CDR3 has 12 amino acids. With 5 bases removed from V and 1 base from J, the gap between germline ends came to 5 bases. Here the CDR3 DNA reads TGTGCCAGCTCAATAAAGAACACTGAAGCTTTCTTT. Encoded protein: CASSIKNTEAFF. The full variable domain, its missing parts supplied by reference TRBV18 and TRBJ1-1, is NAGVMQNPRHLVRRRGQEARLRCSPMKGHSHVYWYRQLPEEGLKFMVYLQKENIIDESGMPKERFSAEFPKEGPSILRIQQVVRGDSAAYFCASSIKNTEAFFGQGTRLTVV.

This clonotype was detected many times. The CDR3 DNA follows: TGTGCCAGCAGCTTACAGGGACTAGCGGGATACGAGCAGTACTTC. This codes for CASSLQGLAGYEQYF. The genes are TRBV7-2 and TRBJ2-7, with 13 positions matching TRBD2. Unmatched junction bases numbered 2, after V lost 2 bases and J lost 4 bases. The CDR3 has 15 amino acids. Germline CDR1 is SGHTA and CDR2 is FQGNSA.

The table lists this clonotype with a few counts. The chain links TRBV24-1 to TRBJ2-3, with D hard to call. This CDR3 is 14 amino acids long. The germline V and J ends were trimmed by 2 bases and 1 base, with 6 bases remaining between them. In germline, CDR1 is KGHDR, CDR2 SFDVKD. CDR3 in amino acids: CATSDSARTDTQYF. The CDR3 nucleotides are TGTGCCACCAGTGATTCTGCCCGCACAGATACGCAGTATTTT.

J is TRBJ2-3 and V is TRBV10-3, with D perhaps TRBD2 (6 bases). Germline CDR1 reads ENHRY; CDR2 reads SYGVKD. The length of the CDR3 is 15 residues. Trimming removed 4 bases at V and 2 bases at J, with 13 bases between. DNA for the CDR3: TGTGCCATCAGTGGGGGGGAGTCCTTCACAGATACGCAGTATTTT. Translated, it gives CAISGGESFTDTQYF.